The T cell receptor (beta chain) described here comes from a study of cytomegalovirus exposure and HLA in healthy donors. Study overall: There were over 350 genotyped donors. Of these, 81% fell in the genetic ancestry cluster associated with self-reported Caucasian donors.

PCR amplification relied on 60 Vbeta primers (plus 13 Jbeta primers). Using immunoSEQ multiplex PCR, the repertoire was profiled, and TCRdb retains in-frame clones only, with some absent. This table lists 40,000 to 60,000 clones. V lost 4 bases and J lost 2; bases outside the gene matches: 2. CDR3 length equals 15 residues. Germline assignment: CDR1 LNHDA and CDR2 SQIVND (reference sequence). This clonotype originated in a man aged 35 to 55 in good health and CMV-seropositive. The chain links TRBV19 to TRBJ2-7, with 13 bases matching TRBD2. The sequencing sample was made of PBMCs. The CDR3 region is CASSKTSGRAYEQYF. In DNA form, the CDR3 reads TGTGCCAGTAGTAAAACTAGCGGGAGGGCCTACGAGCAGTACTTC.